A single sample gave rise to the 5 T cell receptor beta chains below, sequenced in a study of blood T cell repertoires in COVID-19. Method: immunoSEQ multiplex PCR; TCRdb's copy keeps in-frame clones and lacks some. The repertoire includes 350,000 to 400,000 clones, 91% of them detected once, and about 0.83% sits in the top ten. The sample was PBMCs or T cells enriched from blood (not recorded which). These receptors were taken from a woman in her 40s who had been exposed to COVID-19.

The chain carries TRBV19 and TRBJ1-5; TRBD1 is a possible D gene (6 bases). CDR3 size: 13 residues. With 3 bases removed from V and 9 bases from J, the gap between germline ends came to 12 bases. Germline V lookup: CDR1 LNHDA, CDR2 SQIVND (reference sequence). Here the CDR3 DNA reads TGTGCCAGTAGTATGGGGGACACTCGGCCCCAGCATTTT. This gives the protein CASSMGDTRPQHF. Full variable domain (outside the CDR3, taken from reference TRBV19 and TRBJ1-5): DGGITQSPKYLFRKEGQNVTLSCEQNLNHDAMYWYRQDPGQGLRLIYYSQIVNDFQKGDIAEGYSVSREKKESFPLTVTSAQKNPTAFYLCASSMGDTRPQHFGDGTRLSIL.

This chain links TRBV15 with TRBJ2-5; TRBD2 matches 8 bases. Germline V gene data show CDR1 as LNHNV and CDR2 as YYDKDF (reference sequence). V lost 2 bases and J lost 7; bases outside the gene matches: 9. The CDR3 loop spans 15 amino acids. CDR3 DNA: TGTGCCACCAGCAGAAACATTCTAGCGGGTGGGACCCAGTACTTC. Amino acids: CATSRNILAGGTQYF.

The V and J genes are TRBV6-1 and TRBJ1-2, with D possibly matching TRBD1 (5 bases). CDR1 is MNHNS, CDR2 SASEGT, per germline. CDR3 length: 13 amino acids. Trimming pared 3 bases from V and 8 bases from J, leaving 13 bases between. This CDR3 reads CASSDLWGRGYTF. CDR3 coding DNA: TGTGCCAGCAGTGATCTATGGGGCCGGGGCTACACCTTC.

The CDR3 sequence: CSARDRVADTQYF. CDR3 sequence (DNA): TGCAGCGCCAGGGACAGGGTAGCAGATACGCAGTATTTT. This chain connects TRBV29-1 to TRBJ2-3; 9 bases agree with TRBD1. The CDR3 has 13 residues. V lost 7 bases and J lost 4; bases outside the gene matches: 6. In germline, CDR1 is SQVTM, CDR2 ANQGSEA.

The J gene is TRBJ2-7, the V gene TRBV18; maybe TRBD2 (5 bases). The germline V and J ends were trimmed by 3 bases and 1 base, with 16 bases remaining between them. The CDR3 contains 16 residues. Germline V gene lookup returns CDR1 KGHSH and CDR2 LQKENI. CDR3 sequence: CASSPGPEAVSYEQYF. Written as DNA, the CDR3 is TGTGCCAGCTCACCCGGCCCGGAGGCCGTATCCTACGAGCAGTACTTC.